Shown below are 29 T cell receptor beta chains from a single sample sequenced in a study of lung T cells in sarcoidosis with Löfgren's syndrome. TCRdb independently ran MiXCR on the reads; one entry per CDR3 protein. The table has tens of thousands of distinct CDR3 sequences, less than 25% seen once. The sequenced sample consisted of CD4+ T cells from PBMCs. These receptors were collected from a human donor with sarcoidosis (Löfgren's syndrome or another form), or a control subject (not recorded which).

There are a few counts of this clonotype. The V call is TRBV19, the J call TRBJ1-1, with D uncertain. Trimming left V 4 bases short and J 0 bases short, with 24 bases between. The CDR3 sequence is 19 residues long. CDR1 and CDR2 from the germline V gene are LNHDA and SQIVND (reference sequence). CDR3 region: CASSSRLGSFSDLNTEAFF. CDR3 coding DNA: TGTGCCAGTAGTAGTAGATTAGGCAGTTTCAGCGACCTGAACACTGAAGCTTTCTTT. The full variable domain, completed using reference TRBV19 and TRBJ1-1, is DGGITQSPKYLFRKEGQNVTLSCEQNLNHDAMYWYRQDPGQGLRLIYYSQIVNDFQKGDIAEGYSVSREKKESFPLTVTSAQKNPTAFYLCASSSRLGSFSDLNTEAFFGQGTRLTVV.

This clonotype has ten or more counts. The chain has TRBV28 and TRBJ2-2; D perhaps matches TRBD2 (6 bases). V dropped 5 bases and J dropped 6 bases, with 13 bases sitting between them. Per germline, CDR1 MDHEN and CDR2 SYDVKM. CDR3 length equals 14 residues. CDR3 amino acids: CASSGMGLAGELFF. DNA of the CDR3: TGTGCCAGCAGTGGGATGGGACTCGCCGGGGAGCTGTTTTTT. The full variable domain, its missing parts supplied by reference TRBV28 and TRBJ2-2, is DVKVTQSSRYLVKRTGEKVFLECVQDMDHENMFWYRQDPGLGLRLIYFSYDVKMKEKGDIPEGYSVSREKKERFSLILESASTNQTSMYLCASSGMGLAGELFFGEGSRLTVL.

Regarding this clonotype: It may be a read error: a sequence one base away is much more abundant. The chain carries TRBV20-1 and TRBJ2-1; 7 bases are shared with TRBD2. Trimming removed 3 bases from V and 4 bases from J; junction bases left unmatched: 0. Germline V gene data show CDR1 as DFQATT and CDR2 as SNEGSKA (reference sequence). This CDR3 is built from 12 residues. Here the CDR3 reads CSASGRYNEQFF. CDR3 sequence (DNA): TGCAGTGCTAGCGGGAGGTACAATGAGCAGTTCTTC.

Note on this clonotype: This may be a read error: a much more frequent sequence differs by one nucleotide. The chain employs TRBV25-1 and TRBJ1-3; 9 bases agree with TRBD1. Unmatched junction bases numbered 19, after V lost 11 bases and J lost 2 bases. Germline-derived CDR1 and CDR2 are MGHDK and SYGVNS. This CDR3 is built from 18 residues. For the CDR3, the DNA is TGTGCCGGCGCGGGGTTAACGGGGACAGGGATGGCTGGAAACACCATATATTTT. This codes for CAGAGLTGTGMAGNTIYF.

There are many counts of this clonotype. The J gene is TRBJ1-3, the V gene TRBV12-3 or TRBV12-4, with D possibly matching TRBD1 (6 bases). CDR3 size: 16 residues. V dropped 6 bases and J dropped 2 bases, with 17 bases sitting between them. The CDR3 region has the DNA TGTGCCAGCAGGGTTACAGGGAGAGAGGCTGGAAACACCATATATTTT. Encoded protein: CASRVTGREAGNTIYF.

This clonotype was found many times. The V gene is TRBV7-2, the J gene TRBJ2-7, with D possibly being TRBD1 (6 bases). The ends were cut back, 5 bases at V and 2 bases at J, with 16 bases in the middle. The CDR3 covers 15 residues. Germline V CDR1 and CDR2: SGHTA, FQGNSA. The CDR3 sequence is CASSHSGTKTYEQYF. In DNA form, the CDR3 reads TGTGCCAGCAGCCATTCCGGGACAAAGACCTACGAGCAGTACTTC.

This clonotype occurred a few times. A much larger clone differs from this one at a single base, so this may be a read error. The chain recombines TRBV28 with TRBJ2-2; D is undetermined. Between the trimmed V and J ends, which lost 6 bases and 0 bases, there was a span of 11 bases. This CDR3 is 15 amino acids long. Germline assignment: CDR1 MDHEN and CDR2 SYDVKM. The CDR3 is CASRLVGSNTGELFF. The CDR3 region has the DNA TGTGCCAGCAGATTAGTGGGATCGAACACCGGGGAGCTGTTTTTT.

Regarding this clonotype: A read error is possible here, since a much larger clone lies one base away. The chain has TRBV20-1 and TRBJ2-2; 10 bases are a match to TRBD2. Germline lookup yields CDR1 DFQATT and CDR2 SNEGSKA (reference sequence). This CDR3 region has 13 residues. Written as DNA, the CDR3 is TGCGCAAGCGGGGGGGAGCGGACCGGGGAGCTGTTTTTT. Translated, it gives CASGGERTGELFF.

Many counts were recorded for this clonotype. The rearrangement joins TRBV6-1 to TRBJ2-1; the match to TRBD2 covers 12 bases. The V gene end was trimmed by 5 bases and the J gene end by 9 bases; junction bases not matched to a gene: 8. The CDR3 runs to 15 residues. Germline loops: CDR1 MNHNS, CDR2 SASEGT. CDR3 loop: CASSQRLAGVGEQFF. In nucleotides, the CDR3 is TGTGCCAGCAGTCAACGACTAGCGGGAGTGGGTGAGCAGTTCTTC.

This clonotype was detected many times. The chain has TRBV20-1 and TRBJ1-6; 8 nucleotides line up with TRBD1. The V segment lost 1 base and the J segment 0 bases; nucleotides outside the gene matches: 2. This CDR3 comprises 16 residues. Germline V CDR1 and CDR2: DFQATT, SNEGSKA (reference sequence). The CDR3 sequence is CSARVQGASYNSPLHF. In DNA, the CDR3 is TGCAGTGCTAGAGTTCAGGGGGCCTCCTATAATTCACCCCTCCACTTT.

This sequence joins TRBV5-4 and TRBJ1-3; no clear D. V lost 4 bases and J 0 bases, leaving 14 bases between the germline ends. The CDR3 contains 16 residues. Germline CDR1 is SGHNT and CDR2 is YYREEE (reference sequence). The CDR3 DNA is TGTGCCAGCAGCAGAGACGCATTAAACTCTGGAAACACCATATATTTT. Translated, it gives CASSRDALNSGNTIYF.

This clonotype was recorded only once. Being one base from a much bigger clone, this may be a read error. The V gene is TRBV28, the J gene TRBJ1-2, with TRBD1 matching over 9 bases. Germline lookup yields CDR1 MDHEN and CDR2 SYDVKM. The CDR3 loop spans 14 amino acids. The trim removed 7 bases at V and 9 bases at J, leaving 12 bases unmatched. CDR3 protein: CASKLGTGYTSYTF. The CDR3 DNA reads as TGTGCCAGCAAATTAGGGACAGGGTATACTAGCTACACCTTC.

This clonotype was seen only a few times. The chain combines TRBV7-9 with TRBJ2-3; D tentatively fits TRBD1 or TRBD2 (5 bases each). The CDR3 extends over 16 amino acids. Germline CDR1 is SEHNR and CDR2 is FQNEAQ (reference sequence). Between the trimmed V and J ends, which lost 5 bases and 0 bases, there was a span of 15 bases. The CDR3 spells CASSPPGDRSTDTQYF. CDR3 in DNA: TGTGCCAGCAGCCCCCCCGGGGACCGAAGCACAGATACGCAGTATTTT.

The CDR3 DNA sequence: TGCAGTGCTAGGGTCGGCACCGGGGAGCTGTTTTTT. Protein product: CSARVGTGELFF. The rearrangement joins TRBV20-1 to TRBJ2-2; no definite D call. This CDR3 is 12 amino acids long. Trimming stripped 3 bases from V and 4 bases from J, with 6 bases between. CDR1 DFQATT and CDR2 SNEGSKA come from the germline V gene (reference sequence).

This clonotype was seen many times. V and J are TRBV6-1 and TRBJ2-3; D perhaps matches TRBD1 (5 bases). CDR1 and CDR2 from the germline V gene are MNHNS and SASEGT. This CDR3 contains 12 residues. Deletions cut 6 bases from V and 11 bases from J, with 15 bases between. The chain's CDR3 is CASSPNGAQQYF. The DNA of the CDR3 is TGTGCCAGCAGCCCAAATGGGGCCCAGCAGTATTTT.

There are many counts of this clonotype. This chain uses TRBV20-1 with TRBJ2-7; D is possibly TRBD1 (6 bases). V shed 0 bases and J shed 0 bases, with 12 bases lying between them. The CDR3 contains 15 residues. The germline V gene has CDR1 DFQATT and CDR2 SNEGSKA (reference sequence). In DNA form, the CDR3 reads TGCAGTGCTAGAGATCCCAGGGGCGTCTCCTACGAGCAGTACGTC. Its protein is CSARDPRGVSYEQYV.

V usage is TRBV29-1 and J usage is TRBJ2-1, with 14 bases aligning to TRBD2. CDR1 and CDR2 from the germline V gene are SQVTM and ANQGSEA. The V gene end was trimmed by 3 bases and the J gene end by 7 bases; junction bases not matched to a gene: 14. There are 18 residues in the CDR3. CDR3 loop: CSVEDYSGLAGGRNEQFF. CDR3 sequence (DNA): TGCAGCGTTGAGGATTACAGCGGACTAGCGGGAGGCCGGAATGAGCAGTTCTTC.

Regarding this clonotype: A much larger clone sits a single nucleotide away, making a read error possible. This is likely a read error, given that the CDR3 carries no conserved phenylalanine or tryptophan at its end. This chain links TRBV7-9 with TRBJ2-5; 11 bases are shared with TRBD2. The trim removed 4 bases at V and 6 bases at J, leaving 7 bases unmatched. There are 15 residues in the CDR3. The germline V gene encodes CDR1 SEHNR and CDR2 FQNEAQ (reference sequence). The CDR3: CASSSASGGIQTQYS. CDR3 in DNA: TGTGCCAGCAGCTCCGCTAGCGGGGGGATTCAGACCCAGTACTCC.

This clonotype was seen at least ten times. The chain has TRBV27 and TRBJ2-7, with 7 bases fitting TRBD1. The CDR3 is made up of 13 amino acids. Germline values: CDR1 MNHEY, CDR2 SMNVEV (reference sequence). J gave up 3 bases and V 7 bases, and 6 bases lay outside the gene matches. CDR3 sequence reads: CASTNRGYYEQYF. The CDR3 coding sequence is TGTGCCAGCACCAACAGGGGTTACTACGAGCAGTACTTC.

This clonotype has ten or more counts. The rearrangement links TRBV20-1 to TRBJ1-1; no clear D gene. The CDR3 is made up of 14 amino acids. The germline CDR1 and CDR2 sequences are DFQATT and SNEGSKA (reference sequence). The ends were cut back, 5 bases at V and 0 bases at J, with 13 bases in the middle. Written as DNA, the CDR3 is TGCAGTGCTCCTCCGCGGAGTTTGAACACTGAAGCTTTCTTT. This translates into CSAPPRSLNTEAFF.

This clonotype was seen repeatedly, ten times or more. This sequence joins TRBV28 and TRBJ1-2, with 7 bases that match TRBD1. This CDR3 is built from 15 residues. V lost 6 bases, J lost 2 bases, and 9 bases stayed unmatched. Germline V gene sequence: CDR1 MDHEN, CDR2 SYDVKM. The DNA for the CDR3 is TGTGCCAGCAGCAGAGGGGACAGTCTGAACTATGGCTACACCTTC. Amino acids: CASSRGDSLNYGYTF.

This clonotype was recorded at least ten times. The V gene is TRBV20-1, the J gene TRBJ2-7; no clear D. The CDR3 totals 11 residues. V lost 0 bases and J 5 bases, leaving 5 bases between the germline ends. CDR1 and CDR2 from the germline V gene are DFQATT and SNEGSKA (reference sequence). This CDR3 reads CSARDGDEQYV. The CDR3 bases are TGCAGTGCTAGAGATGGGGACGAGCAGTACGTC.

This clonotype was found many times. DNA for the CDR3: TGTGCCAGCAGTGGTATCCGGGGAGGGAATGAGCAGTTCTTC. Its translation: CASSGIRGGNEQFF. This chain joins TRBV25-1 and TRBJ2-1; 7 bases line up with TRBD2. The CDR3 consists of 14 residues. V lost 4 bases, J lost 7 bases, and 7 bases stayed unmatched. CDR1 is MGHDK, CDR2 SYGVNS, per germline.

The chain combines TRBV3-1 with TRBJ1-1; TRBD1 is a possible D gene (5 bases). The CDR3 length is 16 residues. Trimming shortened V by 0 bases and J by 4 bases, and 15 bases separated the two germline ends. Germline CDR1 is LGHDT and CDR2 is YNNKEL (reference sequence). CDR3 bases: TGTGCCAGCAGCCAAGAATTGGAGGGTAGGGGCACTGAAGCTTTCTTT. Amino acids: CASSQELEGRGTEAFF.

This clonotype was seen at least ten times. This sequence joins TRBV20-1 and TRBJ2-3; D may be TRBD2 (6 bases). This CDR3 has 12 residues. V was pared by 1 base and J by 4 bases, with 6 bases between. Germline V gives CDR1 DFQATT, CDR2 SNEGSKA (reference sequence). This CDR3 is CSARGRADTQYF. In nucleotides, the CDR3 is TGCAGTGCTAGAGGGAGGGCAGATACGCAGTATTTT.

This clonotype showed up many times. The chain combines TRBV4-1 with TRBJ1-5, with D perhaps TRBD1 (5 bases). V was clipped by 3 bases and J by 6 bases, with 21 bases between them. The CDR3 is made up of 17 amino acids. Germline CDR1 reads MGHRA; CDR2 reads YSYEKL. CDR3 loop: CASSHPGSKGASQPQHF. CDR3 in DNA: TGCGCCAGCAGCCACCCGGGGAGTAAAGGGGCCAGTCAGCCCCAGCATTTT.

A note on this clonotype: Without the conserved terminal phenylalanine or tryptophan, this CDR3 likely stems from a read error. This sequence joins TRBV12-3 or TRBV12-4 and TRBJ1-4, with TRBD1 matching over 7 bases. V lost 5 bases, J lost 6 bases, and 6 bases stayed unmatched. This CDR3 contains 14 residues. Here the CDR3 DNA reads TGTGCCAGCAGTCACTCCGGGACAGATGAAAAACTGTTTTTA. As protein: CASSHSGTDEKLFL.

Points on this clonotype: One base away lies a much larger clone, so this may be a sequencing read error. The rearrangement links TRBV20-1 to TRBJ1-2, with D maybe TRBD1 (5 bases). The CDR3 length is 12 residues. Germline-derived CDR1 and CDR2 are DFQATT and SNEGSKA (reference sequence). V shed 0 bases and J shed 8 bases, with 10 bases lying between them. This CDR3 reads CSAREGGRGYTF. The CDR3 DNA is TGCAGTGCTAGAGAGGGGGGACGCGGCTACACCTTC.

CDR3 in amino acids: CASSIPTSGETDTQYF. CDR3 sequence (DNA): TGTGCCAGTAGTATCCCCACTAGCGGAGAAACAGATACGCAGTATTTT. The V gene is TRBV19, the J gene TRBJ2-3; TRBD2 agrees at 8 bases. V lost 3 bases and J lost 3; bases outside the gene matches: 8. The germline gives CDR1 LNHDA, CDR2 SQIVND (reference sequence). The CDR3 spans 16 residues.